The T cell receptor (beta chain) described here comes from a study of T cell responses to AZD1222 COVID-19 vaccine. Study-wide results and caveats: Baseline serology detected seropositivity in only a handful of AZD1222 recipients. Repertoires were obtained only post-peak T cell response. CD4 TCRs covered the whole spike, strongest at regions 160-218 and 743-854.

To note about this clone: Its antigen is as yet unknown.

J gave up 2 bases and V 0 bases, and 7 bases lay outside the gene matches. Germline assignment: CDR1 LGHDT and CDR2 YNNKEL (reference sequence). This CDR3 has 17 amino acids. Using immunoSEQ multiplex PCR, the repertoire was profiled, and TCRdb retains in-frame clones only, with some absent. The sample includes under 90,000 clones, around four fifths of them seen just once. Both about-4-week and about-12-week second-dose recipients were combined. This sequence originates from an adult who received the AZD1222 COVID-19 vaccine. The input for sequencing was peripheral blood, taken 28 days after the second AZD1222 dose. This chain uses TRBV3-1 (or the pseudogene TRBV3-2) with TRBJ2-1; 7 nucleotides match TRBD1. This CDR3 is CASSQDYGTATYNEQFF. DNA for the CDR3: TGTGCCAGCAGCCAAGATTACGGGACAGCGACCTACAATGAGCAGTTCTTC.